This TCR beta chain originates from a study of sequential checkpoint blockade in melanoma. At the level of the study: Patients were randomized 1:1 to nivolumab-then-ipilimumab or ipilimumab-then-nivolumab first-line. Maintenance nivolumab came after either treatment sequence.

Stated treatment: randomized to nivolumab then ipilimumab (arm A) or the reverse (arm B). From thawed PBMCs, live CD3+CD8+ cells negative for CD19 and CD56 were sorted. The germline V gene has CDR1 SEHNR and CDR2 FQNEAQ (reference sequence). Trimming took 5 bases from V and 4 from J, leaving 15 bases between them. The CDR3 covers 14 residues. The method was immunoSEQ multiplex PCR; TCRdb's version includes in-frame clones alone and lacks a portion of them. This sample yields approximately 21,000 clones, of which about four fifths are seen a single time; around 35% belongs to the top ten. This clonotype originated in a human donor with melanoma. Sequenced here: CD8+ T cells sorted from blood (inferred from file names), sampled from a patient given nivolumab and ipilimumab in sequence. J is TRBJ2-7 and V is TRBV7-9, with TRBD2 as a possible D gene (6 bases). DNA of the CDR3: TGTGCCAGCAGCCCTCAGGAGGGTCCATACGAGCAGTACTTC. It is translated as CASSPQEGPYEQYF.